The TCR beta chain described here comes from a study of blood T cell repertoires in COVID-19. Study summary: The United States, Italy and Spain provided the acute and convalescent COVID-19 samples. In each case, the material was cDNA or gDNA derived from T cells, B-cell-depleted T cells, or PBMCs.

Original methodology: Scientists estimated how many nucleated cells there were by amplifying reference gene primers. The protocol was immunoSEQ multiplex PCR, while the TCRdb copy is restricted to in-frame clones and leaves out a portion. V and J calls and clone size are copied from that table; D and trimming were computed from the DNA. The repertoire holds around 400,000 clones, around nine tenths seen once, with approximately 1.5% in the top ten. A PCR-confirmed or clinician-diagnosed COVID-19 case had contacted exposed participants within 2 weeks of entry. Trimming at V came to 5 bases and at J to 0 bases, leaving 2 bases not matched to a gene. The length of the CDR3 is 14 residues. The germline gives CDR1 MNHEY, CDR2 SVGEGT. This clone was counted between two and nine times.

Sequenced sample: PBMCs or T cells enriched from blood (not recorded which). This clonotype was obtained from a woman under 30 who had been exposed to COVID-19. The rearrangement uses TRBV6-2 or TRBV6-3 and TRBJ1-1; 8 bases align to TRBD1. The CDR3 DNA sequence: TGTGCCAGCAGTGACAGGGGAATGAACACTGAAGCTTTCTTT. Translating gives CASSDRGMNTEAFF.